A single sample gave rise to the 28 T cell receptor beta chains below, sequenced in a study of T-cell memory formation after mild COVID-19. In TCRdb, the 5' RACE reads were re-called with MiXCR into one record per CDR3 protein. The repertoire holds approximately 390,000 distinct CDR3 sequences, with 15% to 20% as singletons. The sample taken for sequencing was PBMCs or a T cell subset sorted from them (not recorded which). Receptors were obtained from a man between 18 and 29 years old who had mild COVID-19 (a few samples of this study predate the infection). Cell type and time point are not known.

The table lists this clonotype with many counts. The chain has TRBV29-1 and TRBJ2-7; D possibly matches TRBD1 or TRBD2 (7 bases each). Trimming took off 3 bases at V and 7 bases at J, with 16 bases between the two ends. The length of the CDR3 is 13 residues. CDR1 is SQVTM, CDR2 ANQGSEA, per germline. DNA for the CDR3: TGCAGCGTTGACCGGCAGGGGGAGGGTGAGCAGTACTTC. Its translation: CSVDRQGEGEQYF.

Concerning this clonotype: This likely comes from a read error, as the CDR3 has no conserved phenylalanine or tryptophan at its end. This rearrangement joins TRBV19 to TRBJ2-7, with TRBD2 identical over 7 bases. Germline V gene data show CDR1 as LNHDA and CDR2 as SQIVND (reference sequence). Trimming at V came to 8 bases and at J to 2 bases, leaving 6 bases not matched to a gene. The CDR3 totals 13 residues. CDR3 amino acids: CASSPAGTYEQYL. CDR3 bases: TGTGCCAGTTCGCCAGCGGGGACCTACGAGCAGTACTTA.

The chain employs TRBV5-5 and TRBJ1-2; TRBD1 agrees at 8 bases. Germline values: CDR1 SGHKS, CDR2 YYEKEE (reference sequence). Trimming took 4 bases from V and 6 from J; bases not matched to a gene: 5. The CDR3 loop spans 13 amino acids. The CDR3 DNA reads TGTGCCAGCAGCACCAGGGGGCTGAATGGCTACACCTTC. As protein: CASSTRGLNGYTF.

This clonotype appeared a few times. The chain uses TRBV5-1 and TRBJ2-3, with D unclear. The CDR3 has 15 residues. Germline lookup yields CDR1 SGHRS and CDR2 YFSETQ. Deletions cut 0 bases from V and 4 bases from J, with 12 bases between. CDR3 protein: CASSLGRNQADTQYF. CDR3 DNA sequence: TGCGCCAGCAGCTTGGGTCGGAACCAGGCAGATACGCAGTATTTT.

The chain joins TRBV6-6 to TRBJ2-3, with 7 bases lining up with TRBD2. After removal of 6 bases from V and 0 bases from J, the junction contained 6 bases not matched to a gene. The germline CDR1 and CDR2 sequences are MNHNY and SVGAGI (reference sequence). The CDR3 runs to 15 residues. The DNA for the CDR3 is TGTGCCAGCAGACGACCTAGCGGCAGCACAGATACGCAGTATTTT. This encodes CASRRPSGSTDTQYF.

V is TRBV7-9 and J is TRBJ1-5, with a weak D call TRBD1 (5 bases). CDR3 length: 12 residues. Germline loops: CDR1 SEHNR, CDR2 FQNEAQ (reference sequence). V lost 11 bases to trimming and J lost 5 bases, with 13 bases between them. The chain's CDR3 is CAGTSGDQPQHF. In nucleotides, the CDR3 is TGTGCCGGGACTTCAGGAGATCAGCCCCAGCATTTT.

This clonotype was counted only a few times. This chain links TRBV12-3 or TRBV12-4 with TRBJ1-3; tentative D call: TRBD1 (6 bases). CDR3 length: 14 amino acids. V lost 7 bases to trimming and J lost 4 bases, with 14 bases between them. The chain's CDR3 is CASIAGQDGNTIYF. DNA of the CDR3: TGTGCCAGCATCGCGGGACAAGACGGAAACACCATATATTTT.

The chain recombines TRBV5-6 with TRBJ1-5; possible D gene TRBD1, 6 bases. Germline V gives CDR1 SGHDT, CDR2 YYEEEE. The CDR3 is made up of 13 amino acids. V lost 0 bases to trimming and J lost 7 bases, with 8 bases between them. DNA of the CDR3: TGTGCCAGCAGCTTGGGGGACATCCAGCCCCAGCATTTT. Its protein is CASSLGDIQPQHF.

The chain employs TRBV7-3 and TRBJ2-3; 10 bases align to TRBD2. The CDR3 has 16 residues. Germline CDR1 is SGHTA and CDR2 is FQGTGA. Trimming removed 1 base from V and 4 bases from J; junction bases left unmatched: 5. CDR3 nucleotides: TGTGCCAGCAGCTTAAATTTAGCGGGGGGTGCAGATACGCAGTATTTT. Amino acids: CASSLNLAGGADTQYF.

This clonotype was recorded a few times. The chain joins TRBV6-5 to TRBJ1-4; D remains unclear. Germline V lookup: CDR1 MNHEY, CDR2 SVGAGI. This CDR3 contains 15 residues. The V and J ends lost 5 bases and 8 bases respectively, with 18 bases between them. CDR3 in amino acids: CASSPSGRFSEKLFF. The CDR3 nucleotides read TGTGCCAGCAGTCCCTCGGGCCGTTTTAGCGAAAAACTGTTTTTT.

This clonotype occurred a few times. The rearrangement links TRBV27 to TRBJ2-7; D may be TRBD1 (6 bases). With 6 bases removed from V and 4 bases from J, the gap between germline ends came to 19 bases. Germline assignment: CDR1 MNHEY and CDR2 SMNVEV (reference sequence). The CDR3 runs 15 residues. CDR3 loop: CASRSPRQGIYEQYF. The CDR3 DNA reads TGTGCCAGCAGGAGCCCGCGGCAGGGGATTTACGAGCAGTACTTC.

This clonotype was seen a handful of times. The chain uses TRBV4-1 and TRBJ2-5; TRBD1 aligns across 8 bases. Germline-derived CDR1 and CDR2 are MGHRA and YSYEKL. CDR3 length: 15 amino acids. V lost 1 base and J lost 0; bases outside the gene matches: 1. CDR3 in amino acids: CASSQADRDQETQYF. The CDR3 DNA follows: TGCGCCAGCAGCCAAGCGGACAGGGACCAAGAGACCCAGTACTTC.

The chain carries TRBV25-1 and TRBJ1-4; the D is unclear. The germline V gene has CDR1 MGHDK and CDR2 SYGVNS. This CDR3 region has 14 residues. V lost 2 bases and J 7 bases, leaving 11 bases between the germline ends. Written as DNA, the CDR3 is TGTGCCAGCAGTGAAGCGGGCCCGGCTGAAAAACTGTTTTTT. This codes for CASSEAGPAEKLFF.

This clonotype was picked up a small number of times. V usage is TRBV6-2 or TRBV6-3 and J usage is TRBJ2-1; 7 bases agree with TRBD1. The V gene end was trimmed by 3 bases and the J gene end by 0 bases; junction bases not matched to a gene: 11. From germline, CDR1 is MNHEY and CDR2 SVGEGT. The CDR3 spans 18 residues. The DNA for the CDR3 is TGTGCCAGCAGTTATCACTCGCTGACAGGGAGCTCCTACAATGAGCAGTTCTTC. Encoded protein: CASSYHSLTGSSYNEQFF.

This clonotype was counted only a few times. This CDR3 is CASSLRTGGYSPLHF. The CDR3 coding sequence is TGTGCCAGCAGCCTCCGCACAGGGGGCTATTCACCCCTCCACTTT. This chain connects TRBV7-2 to TRBJ1-6, with 9 bases that match TRBD1. Trimming at V came to 5 bases and at J to 8 bases, leaving 7 bases not matched to a gene. The CDR3 is made up of 15 amino acids. Germline CDR1 reads SGHTA; CDR2 reads FQGNSA. Full variable domain (missing parts from reference TRBV7-2 and TRBJ1-6): GAGVSQSPSNKVTEKGKDVELRCDPISGHTALYWYRQSLGQGLEFLIYFQGNSAPDKSGLPSDRFSAERTGGSVSTLTIQRTQQEDSAVYLCASSLRTGGYSPLHFGNGTRLTVT.

This clonotype came up a few times. Here the CDR3 reads CASSPDRNNEKLFF. Written as DNA, the CDR3 is TGTGCCAGCAGTCCAGACAGAAATAATGAAAAACTGTTTTTT. The chain has TRBV12-3 or TRBV12-4 and TRBJ1-4; weak D call: TRBD1 (5 bases). V lost 5 bases to trimming and J lost 4 bases, with 11 bases between them. The CDR3 is 14 residues long.

The CDR3 sequence: CASSTAMQPQHF. The CDR3 nucleotides read TGTGCCAGCAGCACAGCCATGCAGCCCCAGCATTTT. This sequence joins TRBV6-2 or TRBV6-3 and TRBJ1-5, with D unresolved. From germline, CDR1 is MNHEY and CDR2 SVGEGT. The CDR3 is made up of 12 amino acids. The V end was cut by 6 bases, the J end by 7 bases, with 10 bases between.

The chain carries TRBV6-1 and TRBJ2-5; D gene unclear. The ends were cut back, 2 bases at V and 7 bases at J, with 5 bases in the middle. Per germline, CDR1 MNHNS and CDR2 SASEGT. The CDR3 loop spans 11 amino acids. CDR3 protein: CASSELGTQYF. The CDR3 DNA sequence: TGTGCCAGCAGTGAACTTGGGACCCAGTACTTC.

In its sample, this clonotype was seen a few times. J is TRBJ1-2 and V is TRBV29-1; D not certain. V gave up 7 bases and J gave up 4 bases, with 16 bases separating them. The germline V gene has CDR1 SQVTM and CDR2 ANQGSEA. The CDR3 covers 13 residues. Here the CDR3 reads CSGENSLPYGYTF. CDR3 DNA: TGCAGCGGGGAGAACAGCCTCCCCTATGGCTACACCTTC.

In its sample, this clonotype was seen a few times. This chain links TRBV5-1 with TRBJ2-1, with a tentative D call TRBD2 (5 bases). The ends were cut back, 0 bases at V and 7 bases at J, with 11 bases in the middle. This CDR3 is built from 14 residues. From germline, CDR1 is SGHRS and CDR2 YFSETQ. CDR3: CASSLVPGGNEQFF. Written as DNA, the CDR3 is TGCGCCAGCAGCTTGGTTCCAGGCGGGAATGAGCAGTTCTTC.

The chain recombines TRBV6-2 or TRBV6-3 with TRBJ2-7; D may be TRBD1 (8 bases). The CDR3 is 17 amino acids. V lost 8 bases and J 2 bases, leaving 25 bases between the germline ends. Germline V CDR1 and CDR2: MNHEY, SVGEGT. CDR3 nucleotides: TGTGCCAGCCTTAACCCACAGGGGGGGCGAAACCCCTACGAGCAGTACTTC. Translated: CASLNPQGGRNPYEQYF.

This clonotype was counted between two and nine times. The chain has TRBV6-5 and TRBJ2-5; D is possibly TRBD1 (6 bases). The CDR3 covers 15 residues. V gave up 2 bases and J gave up 5 bases, with 15 bases separating them. Per germline, CDR1 MNHEY and CDR2 SVGAGI. The chain's CDR3 is CASSYRTAAIETQYF. CDR3 bases: TGTGCCAGCAGTTACAGGACAGCGGCTATTGAGACCCAGTACTTC.

Only a few counts were recorded for this clonotype. V is TRBV20-1 and J is TRBJ1-4; weak D call: TRBD1 (6 bases). Germline-derived CDR1 and CDR2 are DFQATT and SNEGSKA (reference sequence). Trimming stripped 6 bases from V and 2 bases from J, with 10 bases between. This CDR3 contains 13 residues. The CDR3 DNA reads as TGCAGTGCCAACAGGGTTACTAATGAAAAACTGTTTTTT. It yields the protein CSANRVTNEKLFF.

V and J are TRBV12-3 or TRBV12-4 and TRBJ1-5; 8 bases are shared with TRBD1. The CDR3 covers 15 residues. V shed 5 bases and J 2 bases; nucleotides not matched to a gene: 5. CDR3 region: CASSRQGLGNQPQHF. The CDR3 DNA reads TGTGCCAGCAGTCGACAGGGGCTTGGCAATCAGCCCCAGCATTTT.

This clonotype has only a few counts. CDR3 loop: CASRGFEQYV. The CDR3 coding sequence is TGTGCCAGCAGGGGGTTCGAGCAGTACGTC. The chain links TRBV21-1 to TRBJ2-7. TRBV21-1 is listed as a pseudogene. The CDR3 spans 10 residues.

V and J are TRBV24-1 and TRBJ2-3; D perhaps matches TRBD1 (5 bases). Germline CDR1 KGHDR, CDR2 SFDVKD. Trimming took 5 bases from V and 2 from J, leaving 13 bases between them. The CDR3 totals 15 residues. The CDR3 DNA reads as TGTGCCACCAGTGCCACCAGGGCCTACACAGATACGCAGTATTTT. Its protein is CATSATRAYTDTQYF.

This clonotype was counted a few times. The V call is TRBV20-1, the J call TRBJ2-5, with 8 bases aligning to TRBD2. This CDR3 has 14 residues. Germline CDR1 and CDR2: DFQATT and SNEGSKA (reference sequence). V was pared by 0 bases and J by 5 bases, with 5 bases of the junction left unmatched. The CDR3 region has the DNA TGCAGTGCTAGAGAGAAGCGGGGGTGGGAGACCCAGTACTTC. It encodes CSAREKRGWETQYF.

The chain uses TRBV9 and TRBJ2-1; 7 nucleotides match TRBD1. Per germline, CDR1 SGDLS and CDR2 YYNGEE. Trimming at V came to 5 bases and at J to 12 bases, leaving 8 bases not matched to a gene. This CDR3 is built from 12 residues. In nucleotides, the CDR3 is TGTGCCAGCAGTAGAGACAGGGAAACGCAGTTCTTC. It is translated as CASSRDRETQFF.